The 25 T cell receptor beta chains below were found in one sample sequenced in a study of blood T cell repertoires in COVID-19. Libraries were prepared by immunoSEQ multiplex PCR; TCRdb keeps only in-frame clonotypes and omits some of them. The data contain roughly 340,000 clones, 75% to 90% of them seen just once; the ten biggest clones take up around 1%. The sample was PBMCs or T cells enriched from blood (not recorded which). These receptors all stem from a young man who had recovered from COVID-19.

The chain recombines TRBV3-1 (or the pseudogene TRBV3-2) with TRBJ1-1, with a weak D call TRBD1 (6 bases). The CDR3 runs to 13 residues. V was clipped by 4 bases and J by 3 bases, with 9 bases between them. Per germline, CDR1 LGHDT and CDR2 YNNKEL (reference sequence). CDR3 region: CASSLGTYTEAFF. CDR3 in DNA: TGTGCCAGCAGCCTAGGGACATACACTGAAGCTTTCTTT.

The chain recombines TRBV15 with TRBJ1-5, with D possibly being TRBD1 (6 bases). V was clipped by 0 bases and J by 7 bases, with 10 bases between them. There are 14 residues in the CDR3. CDR1 LNHNV and CDR2 YYDKDF come from the germline V gene (reference sequence). The CDR3 bases are TGTGCCACCAGCAGAGAAGGGGGATTGCAGCCCCAGCATTTT. It specifies CATSREGGLQPQHF.

The chain recombines TRBV2 with TRBJ2-7; 7 bases are shared with TRBD1. The CDR3 consists of 17 residues. The V and J ends lost 7 bases and 2 bases, in that order; junction bases with no gene match: 17. Germline CDR1 is SNHLY and CDR2 is FYNNEI. CDR3 nucleotide sequence: TGTGCCAGCACGGAGTGGGGCCCGGGACAGTTACCCTACGAGCAGTACTTC. Translation gives CASTEWGPGQLPYEQYF. The variable domain in full, completed from reference TRBV2 and TRBJ2-7, reads EPEVTQTPSHQVTQMGQEVILRCVPISNHLYFYWYRQILGQKVEFLVSFYNNEISEKSEIFDDQFSVERPDGSNFTLKIRSTKLEDSAMYFCASTEWGPGQLPYEQYFGPGTRLTVT.

The chain uses TRBV27 and TRBJ1-2; TRBD1 matches 8 bases. V lost 6 bases and J lost 6; bases outside the gene matches: 12. There are 15 residues in the CDR3. CDR1 is MNHEY, CDR2 SMNVEV, per germline (reference sequence). The CDR3 is CASSSPGTGLDGYTF. DNA for the CDR3: TGTGCCAGCAGCTCTCCCGGGACAGGCTTAGATGGCTACACCTTC.

The CDR3, as DNA: TGCGCCAGCAGCTTTGGGACAGGGGGCAGCTATGGCTACACCTTC. Translation gives CASSFGTGGSYGYTF. The V and J genes are TRBV5-1 and TRBJ1-2, with 12 nucleotides matching TRBD1. The CDR3 length is 15 residues. Trimming removed 2 bases from V and 4 bases from J; junction bases left unmatched: 3. CDR1 is SGHRS and CDR2 is YFSETQ in the germline V gene.

V gene TRBV10-1 combines with J gene TRBJ2-3; 14 nucleotides line up with TRBD2. Germline V gene lookup returns CDR1 WNHNN and CDR2 SYGVQD (reference sequence). This CDR3 has 16 amino acids. Unmatched junction bases numbered 3, after V lost 0 bases and J lost 7 bases. CDR3 residues: CASSESGLAGEYTQYF. The CDR3 bases are TGCGCCAGCAGTGAGTCGGGACTAGCGGGAGAGTATACGCAGTATTTT.

The chain combines TRBV5-8 with TRBJ1-4; no reliable D call. There are 14 residues in the CDR3. V was clipped by 0 bases and J by 7 bases, with 10 bases between them. Germline V lookup: CDR1 SGHTS, CDR2 YDEGEE. CDR3 sequence (DNA): TGTGCCAGCAGCTTGGACGGGTACGGTGAAAAACTGTTTTTT. It yields the protein CASSLDGYGEKLFF.

The chain links TRBV27 to TRBJ1-2; D might be TRBD1 (5 bases). The CDR3 has 14 residues. Germline V gene data show CDR1 as MNHEY and CDR2 as SMNVEV (reference sequence). Trimming stripped 2 bases from V and 4 bases from J, with 11 bases between. CDR3 coding DNA: TGTGCCAGCAGTTTAGGGGGGGAGTCCTATGGCTACACCTTC. This codes for CASSLGGESYGYTF.

J is TRBJ2-1 and V is TRBV3-1 (or the pseudogene TRBV3-2); unclear D gene. CDR1 LGHDT and CDR2 YNNKEL come from the germline V gene (reference sequence). The CDR3 spans 11 residues. V gave up 3 bases and J gave up 8 bases, with 5 bases separating them. The CDR3 loop reads CASSQRHEQFF. In DNA form, the CDR3 reads TGTGCCAGCAGCCAGAGGCATGAGCAGTTCTTC.

The chain has TRBV6-1 and TRBJ1-2; D not resolved. This CDR3 region has 13 residues. V lost 3 bases and J 1 base, leaving 6 bases between the germline ends. Germline assignment: CDR1 MNHNS and CDR2 SASEGT. The CDR3 loop is CASSELDNYGYTF. In nucleotides, the CDR3 is TGTGCCAGCAGTGAGTTAGATAACTATGGCTACACCTTC.

V is TRBV3-1 (or the pseudogene TRBV3-2) and J is TRBJ1-4, with D unclear. CDR3 size: 13 residues. The germline V gene encodes CDR1 LGHDT and CDR2 YNNKEL (reference sequence). The V gene lost 1 base and the J gene lost 5 bases, with 5 bases spanning the gap. The CDR3 sequence is CASSQAGNEKLFF. CDR3 DNA sequence: TGTGCCAGCAGCCAAGCGGGGAATGAAAAACTGTTTTTT.

The J gene is TRBJ1-5, the V gene TRBV19; a weak D match, TRBD1 (5 bases). V lost 3 bases to trimming and J lost 5 bases, with 14 bases between them. The CDR3 has 15 amino acids. Germline assignment: CDR1 LNHDA and CDR2 SQIVND (reference sequence). The CDR3 coding sequence is TGTGCCAGTAGTATCGGTTTGGGGCTCTATCAGCCCCAGCATTTT. Amino acid sequence: CASSIGLGLYQPQHF.

In the case of this clone: One end of the junction varies from germline; a read error may be responsible. The CDR3 DNA sequence: TGCGCCAGCACCTTGAACAGGGGTAATTCACCCCTCCACTTT. Protein: CASTLNRGNSPLHF. This chain joins TRBV5-1 and TRBJ1-6; 7 bases are a match to TRBD1. The CDR3 loop spans 14 amino acids. Germline lookup yields CDR1 SGHRS and CDR2 YFSETQ.

The J gene is TRBJ2-5, the V gene TRBV10-2, with TRBD1 matching 7 bases. The junction had 3 bases not matched to a gene; V was cut back by 3 bases and J by 5 bases. The CDR3 extends over 13 amino acids. CDR1 and CDR2 from the germline V gene are WSHSY and SAAADI. The CDR3 loop reads CASSEGGLETQYF. The CDR3 nucleotides read TGCGCCAGCAGTGAAGGGGGCTTGGAGACCCAGTACTTC.

The gene calls are TRBV7-6 and TRBJ2-6, with 11 bases identical to TRBD2. This CDR3 has 18 amino acids. V dropped 1 base and J dropped 0; count of bases not matched to a gene: 2. Germline V lookup: CDR1 SGHVS, CDR2 FNYEAQ. The DNA of the CDR3 is TGTGCCAGCAGCTTAGGCCTAGCGGGGGGCTCTGGGGCCAACGTCCTGACTTTC. Encoded protein: CASSLGLAGGSGANVLTF.

The V gene is TRBV10-2, the J gene TRBJ2-2; 8 positions agree with TRBD1. Germline CDR1 is WSHSY and CDR2 is SAAADI. V was clipped by 3 bases and J by 4 bases; unmatched bases: 7. This CDR3 has 16 amino acids. Written as DNA, the CDR3 is TGCGCCAGCAGTGACCCAGGGGGCCGACGCACCGGGGAGCTGTTTTTT. It is translated as CASSDPGGRRTGELFF.

The chain recombines TRBV5-1 with TRBJ2-7, with 11 nucleotides matching TRBD2. Germline loops: CDR1 SGHRS, CDR2 YFSETQ. The CDR3 length is 15 residues. V shed 4 bases and J 2 bases; nucleotides not matched to a gene: 5. The CDR3 spells CASSKLAGGPYEQYF. CDR3 coding DNA: TGCGCCAGCAGCAAGTTAGCGGGAGGGCCCTACGAGCAGTACTTC.

CDR3 region: CASSFGSGRVQETQYF. The DNA of the CDR3 is TGTGCCAGCAGCTTTGGTAGCGGGAGGGTGCAAGAGACCCAGTACTTC. The chain uses TRBV7-7 and TRBJ2-5; TRBD2 matches 11 bases. The CDR3 is 16 residues long. CDR1 and CDR2 from the germline V gene are SSHAT and FNYEAQ (reference sequence). J gave up 2 bases and V 3 bases, and 5 bases lay outside the gene matches.

This clone has a handful of counts. This chain joins TRBV5-6 and TRBJ2-7; the match to TRBD2 covers 11 bases. V dropped 0 bases and J dropped 6; count of bases not matched to a gene: 11. CDR1 is SGHDT, CDR2 YYEEEE, per germline. This CDR3 has 17 amino acids. Written as DNA, the CDR3 is TGTGCCAGCAGCTTGGGTGGGGCTAGCGGGAGGCCCCTCGAGCAGTACTTC. Amino acids: CASSLGGASGRPLEQYF.

V usage is TRBV7-3 and J usage is TRBJ2-3; D is uncertain. V gave up 5 bases and J gave up 14 bases, with 17 bases separating them. The CDR3 has 12 residues. The germline V gene encodes CDR1 SGHTA and CDR2 FQGTGA. The CDR3 is CASSPTLGDWYF. As DNA, the CDR3 is TGTGCCAGCAGCCCAACTCTGGGTGACTGGTATTTT.

This clone was seen just once. The chain recombines TRBV6-5 with TRBJ1-4; 8 bases map to TRBD1. The length of the CDR3 is 12 residues. With 4 bases clipped from V and 11 bases from J, the junction kept 3 bases outside the gene matches. Germline CDR1 is MNHEY and CDR2 is SVGAGI. The CDR3 is CASSLDRVKLFF. The CDR3, as DNA: TGTGCCAGCAGTTTGGACAGGGTGAAACTGTTTTTT.

This clone showed up just once. The chain employs TRBV4-1 and TRBJ1-3; D is ambiguous. CDR3 size: 15 residues. V was shortened by 2 bases and J by 0 bases, with 8 bases between the two germline ends. Germline V gene sequence: CDR1 MGHRA, CDR2 YSYEKL. CDR3 sequence reads: CASSQKQSSGNTIYF. CDR3 coding DNA: TGCGCCAGCAGCCAAAAACAGAGCTCTGGAAACACCATATATTTT.

J is TRBJ2-7 and V is TRBV5-4, with TRBD2 identical over 11 bases. The V gene's germline CDR1 is SGHNT and CDR2 YYREEE (reference sequence). The junction had 9 bases not matched to a gene; V was cut back by 3 bases and J by 4 bases. This CDR3 spans 16 amino acids. DNA of the CDR3: TGTGCCAGCAGCTCGGGGACTAGCGGAGGGAGGTACGAGCAGTACTTC. This gives the protein CASSSGTSGGRYEQYF.

On this clone itself: One junction end disagrees with the germline gene, perhaps due to a read error. This rearrangement joins TRBV7-9 to TRBJ2-3; TRBD2 aligns across 14 bases. The CDR3 has 13 residues. Germline loops: CDR1 SEHNR, CDR2 FQNEAQ (reference sequence). The CDR3 nucleotides are TGTGCCAGCAGCTTAATGGGACTAGCGGGAGTTGGTTTT. This translates into CASSLMGLAGVGF.

J is TRBJ1-6 and V is TRBV15; D possibly corresponds to TRBD1 (5 bases). Germline assignment: CDR1 LNHNV and CDR2 YYDKDF (reference sequence). V gave up 5 bases and J gave up 7 bases, with 18 bases separating them. There are 16 residues in the CDR3. CDR3 sequence (DNA): TGTGCCACCAGCCCACGGCGGGGGACGGAAAATTCACCCCTCCACTTT. This gives the protein CATSPRRGTENSPLHF.